In its sample, the clone carrying this TCR beta chain was seen a few times. V dropped 4 bases and J dropped 0 bases, with 6 bases sitting between them. Per the germline V gene, CDR1 is SGHNT and CDR2 is YYREEE (reference sequence). The CDR3 loop spans 13 amino acids. The sample originates from a study of CD8+ T cells in alopecia areata. Isolated RNA was reverse transcribed into cDNA used as the sequencing template. Data came from immunoSEQ multiplex PCR; TCRdb stores just in-frame clones and leaves some out. The table has 250,000 or so clones, 67% seen once. The source of this sequence is a human donor with alopecia areata. The chain employs TRBV5-4 and TRBJ2-3, with a possible D match to TRBD1 (5 bases). Sequenced material: CD4+ T cells sorted from blood, taken at week 0. CDR3 protein: CASSGASTDTQYF. CDR3 nucleotides: TGTGCCAGCAGCGGGGCTAGCACAGATACGCAGTATTTT.